One and the same sample provided the 25 T cell receptor beta chains below, sequenced in a study of cytomegalovirus exposure and HLA in healthy donors. TCRdb keeps only in-frame clones here, not all; method: immunoSEQ multiplex PCR. The sample records a few hundred thousand clones, approximately 80% being singletons. Sequenced sample: PBMCs. The receptors derive from a young woman in good health and CMV-seropositive.

This chain joins TRBV7-6 and TRBJ2-7, with unresolved D. Trimming cost V 2 bases and J 5 bases, with 13 bases left between them. The CDR3 covers 14 residues. Germline V gene sequence: CDR1 SGHVS, CDR2 FNYEAQ. The CDR3: CASSLSHGQDEQYF. DNA of the CDR3: TGTGCCAGCAGCTTATCCCACGGCCAGGACGAGCAGTACTTC.

The chain recombines TRBV6-5 with TRBJ2-7, with no clear D. Trimming cost V 2 bases and J 2 bases, with 10 bases left between them. The CDR3 has 14 residues. Germline CDR1 reads MNHEY; CDR2 reads SVGAGI. The CDR3 coding sequence is TGTGCCAGCAGTTACGTTGGCAATACCTACGAGCAGTACTTC. This encodes CASSYVGNTYEQYF.

The genes are TRBV5-6 and TRBJ2-7, with a possible D match to TRBD2 (7 bases). CDR1 and CDR2 from the germline V gene are SGHDT and YYEEEE. V was trimmed by 2 bases and J by 5 bases, leaving 17 bases between them. The CDR3 runs 15 residues. The CDR3 is CASSFRGGRAHEQYF. In nucleotides, the CDR3 is TGTGCCAGCAGCTTTAGAGGGGGGAGGGCCCACGAGCAGTACTTC.

The J gene is TRBJ1-5, the V gene TRBV6-1; TRBD1 is a possible D gene (5 bases). The CDR3 loop spans 15 amino acids. Germline CDR1 MNHNS, CDR2 SASEGT. With 7 bases removed from V and 6 bases from J, the gap between germline ends came to 19 bases. The CDR3 reads CASTHSTGGGQPQHF. The DNA for the CDR3 is TGTGCCAGCACCCACTCGACGGGGGGGGGTCAGCCCCAGCATTTT.

This chain connects TRBV27 to TRBJ1-1; D uncertain. Trimming stripped 0 bases from V and 2 bases from J, with 7 bases between. The germline V gene has CDR1 MNHEY and CDR2 SMNVEV (reference sequence). The CDR3 contains 14 residues. The CDR3 protein is CASSLSAGNTEAFF. The CDR3 nucleotides are TGTGCCAGCAGTTTATCGGCGGGAAACACTGAAGCTTTCTTT.

The V and J genes are TRBV7-2 and TRBJ1-2; the match to TRBD1 covers 8 bases. Germline assignment: CDR1 SGHTA and CDR2 FQGNSA. Trimming at V came to 2 bases and at J to 8 bases, leaving 10 bases not matched to a gene. The CDR3 totals 15 residues. DNA of the CDR3: TGTGCCAGCAGCTTAAATCAACCGGACAGGGTGGGCTACACCTTC. Its protein product is CASSLNQPDRVGYTF.

This chain connects TRBV10-3 to TRBJ1-4, with D hard to call. V lost 8 bases to trimming and J lost 7 bases, with 11 bases between them. CDR1 is ENHRY and CDR2 is SYGVKD in the germline V gene. The CDR3 consists of 12 residues. The CDR3 DNA reads TGTGCCATCCGCGCCGGGCCTGAAAAACTGTTTTTT. Residues: CAIRAGPEKLFF.

The CDR3 DNA sequence: TGTGCCAGCAGTTACGACAACAATCAGCCCCAGCATTTT. Its protein is CASSYDNNQPQHF. The V gene is TRBV6-5, the J gene TRBJ1-5; D unresolved. Germline CDR1 is MNHEY and CDR2 is SVGAGI. The V end was cut by 2 bases, the J end by 3 bases, with 5 bases between. This CDR3 comprises 13 residues.

The V and J genes are TRBV4-2 and TRBJ1-2; D perhaps matches TRBD1 (5 bases). The CDR3 contains 16 residues. Germline lookup yields CDR1 LGHNA and CDR2 YNFKEQ. Trimming shortened V by 0 bases and J by 7 bases, and 18 bases separated the two germline ends. CDR3 region: CASSQERTGSGGGYTF. The CDR3, as DNA: TGTGCCAGCAGCCAAGAAAGGACGGGCTCGGGGGGTGGCTACACCTTC.

This sequence joins TRBV7-8 and TRBJ1-1; weak D call: TRBD1 (5 bases). Trimming took 1 base from V and 6 from J, leaving 15 bases between them. The germline CDR1 and CDR2 sequences are SGHVS and FQNEAQ. This CDR3 is 15 amino acids long. The CDR3 region has the DNA TGTGCCAGCAGCTTAGAGGGGCAGGGCTGGGCTGAAGCTTTCTTT. It yields the protein CASSLEGQGWAEAFF.

The rearrangement links TRBV6-1 to TRBJ2-7; D is perhaps TRBD2 (5 bases). V lost 7 bases and J 2 bases, leaving 15 bases between the germline ends. Germline V gene lookup returns CDR1 MNHNS and CDR2 SASEGT. The CDR3 contains 14 residues. CDR3 residues: CASKTEGLPYEQYF. DNA for the CDR3: TGTGCCAGCAAGACCGAGGGTCTGCCCTACGAGCAGTACTTC.

The chain employs TRBV6-6 and TRBJ1-1; unclear D gene. Germline V gene data show CDR1 as MNHNY and CDR2 as SVGAGI (reference sequence). The V end was cut by 6 bases, the J end by 8 bases, with 7 bases between. The CDR3 extends over 10 amino acids. CDR3 region: CASRHMEAFF. The CDR3, as DNA: TGTGCCAGCAGACATATGGAAGCTTTCTTT.

J is TRBJ2-3 and V is TRBV13; D possibly uses TRBD1 or TRBD2 (5 bases each). Trimming removed 4 bases from V and 3 bases from J, with 17 bases in between. This CDR3 comprises 16 residues. CDR1 is PRHDT, CDR2 FYEKMQ, per germline (reference sequence). The CDR3 reads CASSSHDSGRTDTQYF. The CDR3 DNA sequence: TGTGCCAGCAGCTCTCATGACAGCGGTAGGACAGATACGCAGTATTTT.

In this sample, this clone turned up a few times. V is TRBV4-1 and J is TRBJ2-7, with D perhaps assigned TRBD1 or TRBD2 (5 bases each). Germline loops: CDR1 MGHRA, CDR2 YSYEKL. The ends were cut back, 2 bases at V and 2 bases at J, with 13 bases in the middle. This CDR3 spans 15 amino acids. CDR3 loop: CASSQSGTSPYEQYF. The CDR3, as DNA: TGCGCCAGCAGCCAATCCGGGACGAGCCCCTACGAGCAGTACTTC.

This chain uses TRBV6-1 with TRBJ1-1, with 11 bases lining up with TRBD1. V lost 1 base to trimming and J lost 6 bases; unmatched junction nucleotides: 7. The CDR3 has 16 amino acids. Germline CDR1 and CDR2: MNHNS and SASEGT. CDR3 nucleotides: TGTGCCAGCAGTGAAGGGTTGGGACAGGGGGTGGCTGAAGCTTTCTTT. Its protein is CASSEGLGQGVAEAFF.

V gene TRBV29-1 combines with J gene TRBJ2-1, with 9 bases matching TRBD2. Germline values: CDR1 SQVTM, CDR2 ANQGSEA. The CDR3 covers 14 residues. Trimming took 6 bases from V and 4 from J; bases not matched to a gene: 7. This CDR3 reads CSVGGTSSYNEQFF. Here the CDR3 DNA reads TGCAGCGTCGGAGGGACTAGCAGTTACAATGAGCAGTTCTTC.

This clone was seen only a few times. V and J are TRBV7-9 and TRBJ1-1, with D perhaps matching TRBD1 (6 bases). The CDR3 is 14 amino acids. Between the trimmed V and J ends, which lost 4 bases and 1 base, there was a span of 10 bases. CDR1 and CDR2 (germline): SEHNR, FQNEAQ (reference sequence). CDR3 nucleotides: TGTGCCAGCAGCTCACAGGGAGGGAACACTGAAGCTTTCTTT. Translating gives CASSSQGGNTEAFF.

This clone occurred once. The gene calls are TRBV27 and TRBJ2-7; TRBD2 aligns across 7 bases. The V gene end was trimmed by 5 bases and the J gene end by 4 bases; junction bases not matched to a gene: 11. Germline V gene data show CDR1 as MNHEY and CDR2 as SMNVEV (reference sequence). This CDR3 comprises 15 residues. CDR3 nucleotides: TGTGCCAGCAGTCCTACTAGCGCCCCCGGGTACGAGCAGTACTTC. It specifies CASSPTSAPGYEQYF.

The chain uses TRBV5-1 and TRBJ1-2, with D perhaps matching TRBD1 (6 bases). The CDR3 has 15 amino acids. Germline-derived CDR1 and CDR2 are SGHRS and YFSETQ. V was clipped by 5 bases and J by 4 bases, with 18 bases between them. The CDR3 protein is CASSSSGGSLYGYTF. CDR3 coding DNA: TGCGCCAGCAGTTCTTCTGGGGGCTCTCTCTATGGCTACACCTTC.

The rearrangement joins TRBV6-1 to TRBJ1-2; 7 bases map to TRBD1. The CDR3 is 12 residues long. J was trimmed by 8 bases and V by 6 bases; bases with no gene match: 6. The V gene's germline CDR1 is MNHNS and CDR2 SASEGT. The CDR3: CASSYGTEGYTF. The CDR3, as DNA: TGTGCCAGCAGCTATGGGACAGAGGGCTACACCTTC.

The CDR3 nucleotides read TGTGCCAGCAGTGAGCCCGGGACAGGGGGCTTGAAAGCTTTCTTT. It translates to CASSEPGTGGLKAFF. This chain uses TRBV6-1 with TRBJ1-1; 12 nucleotides match TRBD1. V lost 3 bases and J lost 9; bases outside the gene matches: 8. The CDR3 is 15 residues long. Germline CDR1 is MNHNS and CDR2 is SASEGT.

V gene TRBV9 combines with J gene TRBJ1-1; 7 bases align to TRBD1. This CDR3 spans 19 amino acids. Germline V gene data show CDR1 as SGDLS and CDR2 as YYNGEE. Trimming cost V 4 bases and J 4 bases; bases outside gene matches: 22. This CDR3 reads CASSTGRGNTGESGTEAFF. Written as DNA, the CDR3 is TGTGCCAGCAGCACCGGGCGAGGGAATACAGGGGAGTCGGGCACTGAAGCTTTCTTT.

The V and J genes are TRBV19 and TRBJ1-5; D not certain. Germline V gene data show CDR1 as LNHDA and CDR2 as SQIVND (reference sequence). V lost 10 bases, J lost 0 bases, and 10 bases lay in between. CDR3 length: 13 amino acids. This CDR3 is CATRTNSNQPQHF. CDR3 bases: TGTGCCACCCGAACAAATAGCAATCAGCCCCAGCATTTT.

The chain combines TRBV27 with TRBJ2-7; D is undetermined. Trimming took off 3 bases at V and 0 bases at J, with 9 bases between the two ends. This CDR3 has 14 residues. Germline V lookup: CDR1 MNHEY, CDR2 SMNVEV (reference sequence). The CDR3 sequence: CASSFVVGSYEQYF. Written as DNA, the CDR3 is TGTGCCAGCAGTTTCGTCGTCGGCTCCTACGAGCAGTACTTC.

J is TRBJ1-2 and V is TRBV5-1, with D uncertain. The CDR3 is 13 amino acids. In germline, CDR1 is SGHRS, CDR2 YFSETQ. V lost 4 bases, J lost 3 bases, and 10 bases lay in between. The CDR3: CASSPDPDYGYTF. The CDR3 bases are TGCGCCAGCAGCCCGGACCCTGACTATGGCTACACCTTC.